The T cell receptor (beta chain) described here comes from a study of molecular identifiers for immune sequencing clone quantification. This clonotype has at least ten counts. TCRdb re-called the PCR reads through MiXCR, storing one row per CDR3 protein. Found here are some 100,000 distinct CDR3 sequences, around 20% of them singletons; the top ten hold 0.7% to 0.95%. This sequence was found in a human donor in good health. Some libraries in this study had Jurkat cell RNA spiked in. The sample was naive CD8+ T cells from blood, with Jurkat cell RNA spiked in. Described subset: FACS-sorted CD8+CD4-CCR7+CD45RA+ naive T cells.

CDR3 region: CASTSAGDTGELFF. The CDR3 DNA sequence: TGTGCCAGCACCTCGGCTGGTGACACCGGGGAGCTGTTTTTT. The chain links TRBV7-9 to TRBJ2-2; no clear D gene. Trimming shortened V by 7 bases and J by 3 bases, and 12 bases separated the two germline ends. The CDR3 length is 14 residues. From germline, CDR1 is SEHNR and CDR2 FQNEAQ (reference sequence).